This T cell receptor (beta chain) emerged from a study of T cell repertoires in cytomegalovirus infection. Germline V gene lookup returns CDR1 LGHNA and CDR2 YSLEER. V was shortened by 5 bases and J by 6 bases, with 10 bases between the two germline ends. This CDR3 has 12 residues. This clonotype was counted a few times. TCRdb re-called the reads through MiXCR, storing one row per CDR3 protein. The repertoire holds fewer than 300,000 distinct CDR3 sequences, with more than 20% as singletons. The source is a human donor in good health (CMV status not recorded). Some clones in this sample may be carry-over from other donors' samples. The V and J genes are TRBV4-3 and TRBJ1-2, with a tentative D call TRBD1 (6 bases). Sequencing was done on a sample of PBMCs. The CDR3 spells CASSSTGHGYTF. The CDR3 bases are TGCGCCAGCAGCTCAACAGGGCATGGCTACACCTTC.